Included here is one TCR beta chain sequence, with context. Its antigen is unidentified. According to the study, TCR beta libraries were built with iRepertoire HTBI primers and CDR3-region Arm-PCR. TCRdb independently ran MiXCR on the multiplex PCR reads; one entry per CDR3 protein. The repertoire includes nearly 350,000 distinct CDR3 sequences, 20% of them detected once, and 29% sits in the top ten. The sample belongs to a study of regulatory T cells in long-lasting Graves disease. Time point indicated: persistent/refractory GD, antithyroid drugs over 5 years with positive TRAb. Extracted PBMC RNA gave rise to the TCR library. Graves' disease diagnosis relied on American Thyroid Association guidelines. Study findings and constraints: Sharing of public clonotypes was greater in persistent patients (2,741) than in new patients (more than 900). Possibly, accuracy suffered from the small sample size.

The germline V gene has CDR1 ENHRY and CDR2 SYGVKD. V was pared by 4 bases and J by 3 bases, with 9 bases of the junction left unmatched. The CDR3 consists of 15 residues. V gene TRBV10-3 combines with J gene TRBJ2-7; 7 nucleotides line up with TRBD2. This clonotype was sampled from a female donor with Graves disease. This specimen consisted of peripheral blood mononuclear cells (PBMCs), obtained when the disease was refractory, from a patient treated with antithyroid drugs. The CDR3 DNA reads as TGTGCCATCAGTGGAGGACTAGGTGCACGCTACGAGCAGTACTTC. It translates to CAISGGLGARYEQYF.